Detailed here is one T cell receptor beta chain. This entry belongs to a study of blood T cell repertoires in COVID-19. Study details: From T cells, B-cell-depleted T cells, or PBMCs came the material, which was cDNA or gDNA.

V was trimmed by 3 bases and J by 6 bases, leaving 15 bases between them. The CDR3 length is 15 residues. Per the germline V gene, CDR1 is SGHRS and CDR2 is YFSETQ. The table came from immunoSEQ multiplex PCR; TCRdb's copy has only in-frame clones and leaves some out. The data show 90,000 to 140,000 clones, around 81% seen once. Specimen: peripheral blood. This sequence joins TRBV5-1 and TRBJ2-2, with a tentative D call TRBD2 (6 bases). The clonotype comes from a woman in her 70s with acute or convalescent COVID-19. The CDR3: CASSSSSDGAGELFF. The CDR3 region has the DNA TGCGCCAGCAGCTCGTCTAGCGATGGGGCCGGGGAGCTGTTTTTT.